The rows below give T cell receptor beta chains drawn from one sample of a study of radiotherapy plus CTLA-4 blockade in lung cancer. Some clones are missing from TCRdb's copy, which holds only in-frame ones; the method was immunoSEQ multiplex PCR. The table shows 110,000 or so clones, with 65% to 85% occurring only once. Sample: peripheral blood, taken from a patient treated with radiotherapy plus ipilimumab. The receptors shown here come from a human donor with non-small cell lung cancer who had a partial response to radiotherapy plus ipilimumab. Both conserved end residues are trimmed from each CDR3. Size is omitted from some rows. Given values are once, few, many or a class for expanded clones.

TRBJ2-7 NA TRBV5-1 ASSAGTTSYEQY
NA NA TRBV28 ASSPQEYGTYEQY
TRBJ2-6 NA TRBV28 ASRRFEGRGANVLT
TRBJ2-5 NA TRBV20-1 SAGRETQY
TRBJ2-1 NA TRBV15 ATSRDRASGSNEQF
TRBJ1-1 NA TRBV15 ATSRGDRAPMNTEAF
TRBJ2-6 NA TRBV30 AWSRDRTSSGANVLT
TRBJ1-1 few TRBV10-3 AISDYTAEAF
TRBJ1-1 NA TRBV5-5 ASSLWGGIPNTEAF
TRBJ1-6 NA TRBV27 ASSLQQGARNSPLH
TRBJ1-1 NA TRBV4-2 ASSQRVSEYTEAF
TRBJ1-5 NA TRBV18 ASSPGGGGQPQH
TRBJ2-5 NA TRBV28 ASKSGGRETQY
TRBJ2-2 NA TRBV28 ASSWGTGTGELF
TRBJ2-4 NA TRBV4-1 ASSQDQQPIAKNIQY